This T cell receptor beta chain was retrieved from a study of T-cell memory formation after mild COVID-19. Study-level background: Largely donor-specific TCR clusters were found.

In regard to this clonotype: Its specificity is not known.

Whole-study findings and limits: The study found balanced CD4/CD8 in clones contracting day 15 to 85 and a CD4+ lean in later expanders.

V shed 6 bases and J 8 bases; nucleotides not matched to a gene: 12. The CDR3 sequence is 14 residues long. Per the germline V gene, CDR1 is DFQATT and CDR2 is SNEGSKA (reference sequence). cDNA libraries for TCR alpha and TCR beta, carrying sample barcodes and UMIs, came from 5'RACE with constant-segment primers. A single record per CDR3 protein comes from TCRdb applying MiXCR to the 5' RACE reads. The repertoire holds roughly 600,000 distinct CDR3 sequences, with approximately 19% as singletons. This clonotype originated in an adult woman who had mild COVID-19 (a few samples of this study predate the infection). Cell type and time point are not known. The sequencing sample was made of PBMCs or a T cell subset sorted from them (not recorded which). This chain links TRBV20-1 with TRBJ2-1; 8 bases agree with TRBD2. CDR3 residues: CSAQSYGGAYEQFF. The CDR3 nucleotides read TGCAGTGCCCAGTCGTACGGGGGGGCCTATGAGCAGTTCTTC.